The T cell receptor beta chain under discussion was sequenced for a study of beta chain features in type 1 diabetes. Looking at the study overall: Roughly 98 million sorted cells were examined across all samples.

Study-wide findings and caveats: TCRB repertoires of naive, central memory and Treg cells appeared more similar among patients than among healthy donors.

Reverse transcription of all isolated RNA meant that expressed TCRB transcripts were sequenced. Data came from immunoSEQ multiplex PCR; TCRdb stores just in-frame clones and leaves some out. The sample holds 450,000 to 550,000 clones, about 29% seen once. This clone has a handful of counts. Its antigen is not identified. V was cut by 4 bases and J by 3 bases, with 16 bases left in between. Germline V gives CDR1 LGHNA, CDR2 YSLEER. The CDR3 runs 15 residues. Isolation of CD4+ naive, central memory, regulatory and stem cell-like memory cells was achieved by sorting via CD45RO/CCR7/CD25/CD127/CD95/CD27. Sequencing was carried out using naive CD4+ T cells from blood. The rearrangement joins TRBV4-3 to TRBJ2-7; D is undetermined. The TCR was taken from a man between 18 and 35 years old in good health. Here the CDR3 reads CASSPDGLGIYEQYF. As DNA, the CDR3 is TGCGCCAGCAGCCCAGACGGGCTAGGCATCTACGAGCAGTACTTC.